This T cell receptor (beta chain) was identified during a study of shared clonotypes between healthy human individuals. CD45RO-negative cells were positively selected for CCR7, leaving out terminally differentiated effector memory CD45RA+ cells. Germline V gene lookup returns CDR1 SQVTM and CDR2 ANQGSEA. V lost 3 bases to trimming and J lost 4 bases; unmatched junction nucleotides: 10. The CDR3 has 15 residues. The sample holds one count of this clone. The authors' processing: Quality scores were absent from the junction-only immunoSEQ sequences, so filtering differed. The data were produced by immunoSEQ multiplex PCR, yet TCRdb's version contains in-frame clones alone and is incomplete. For V, J and clone size, that table is used; D and trimming come from the DNA. The sample lists about 680,000 clones, around 92% occurring once.

This TCR came from a man aged 25-40 years in good health. J is TRBJ2-5 and V is TRBV29-1; 8 bases map to TRBD2. Sequenced sample: naive CD8+ T cells sorted from blood. As DNA, the CDR3 is TGCAGCGTTGAGAATCCGGGACTAGAGCGAGAGACCCAGTACTTC. It yields the protein CSVENPGLERETQYF.